The rows below give T cell receptor beta chains drawn from one sample of a study of blood T cell repertoires in COVID-19. The assay was immunoSEQ multiplex PCR, and TCRdb's table has in-frame clones only and misses some. This sample has more than 300,000 clones, with about 87% found just once. Sequencing used peripheral blood. These receptors were collected from a woman in her 30s with COVID-19, enrolled during active disease. The CDR3 runs from the conserved cysteine through the conserved F or W. D genes are given only for firm matches. Not all rows give a size; the values are once, few, many and, for expanded clones, a class.

d_call clone_size j_call v_call cdr3_nt cdr3_aa
TRBD1 NA TRBJ1-1 TRBV7-8 TGTGCCAGCAGCCCTGGGACAGCTGAAGCTTTCTTT CASSPGTAEAFF
NA NA TRBJ2-1 TRBV4-1 TGCGCCAGCAGCCAAGGGTCAGGGTCCTACAATGAGCAGTTCTTC CASSQGSGSYNEQFF
NA few TRBJ1-2 TRBV6-2/TRBV6-3 TGTGCCAGCAGTGCAGCGAACTATGGCTACACCTTC CASSAANYGYTF
NA NA TRBJ1-2 TRBV2 TGTGCCAGCAGACAAGGTCGGGGGAACTATGGCTACACCTTC CASRQGRGNYGYTF
NA NA TRBJ1-4 TRBV19 TGTGCCAGTAGCCCCGGGTCCGTAGGTGAAAAACTGTTTTTT CASSPGSVGEKLFF
NA NA TRBJ1-2 TRBV29-1 TGCAGCGTGAATGACAGAATCTATGGCTACACCTTC CSVNDRIYGYTF
NA NA TRBJ1-5 TRBV6-2/TRBV6-3 TGTGCCAGCAGTTATCTGTTAAACAATCAGCCCCAGCATTTT CASSYLLNNQPQHF
NA once TRBJ2-5 TRBV13 TGTGCCAGCAGCTTAACCAGGGCGGAAGAGACCCAGTACTTC CASSLTRAEETQYF
TRBD1 NA TRBJ1-2 TRBV9 TGTGCCAGCACACGTCAGATGACAGGGACCTACTATGGCTACACCTTC CASTRQMTGTYYGYTF
TRBD2 NA TRBJ2-1 TRBV27 TGTGCCAGCAGTTTAGCGGGGGAGGTCAATGAGCAGTTCTTC CASSLAGEVNEQFF
TRBD1 NA TRBJ2-5 TRBV4-2 TGTGCCAGCAGCCGACAGGGGGAAGGAGAGACCCAGTACTTC CASSRQGEGETQYF
TRBD2 NA TRBJ2-3 TRBV7-8 TGTGCCAGCAGCTCCGGGACTAGCGGGGCAGATACGCAGTATTTT CASSSGTSGADTQYF
NA NA TRBJ2-1 TRBV7-3 TGTGCCAGCAGCTCCGACCCGAGGGGGTCCTACAATGAGCAGTTCTTC CASSSDPRGSYNEQFF
TRBD2 few TRBJ2-7 TRBV6-5 TGTGCCAGCAGTCCACTAGCGGGGGTCTCCTACGAGCAGTACTTC CASSPLAGVSYEQYF
TRBD1 NA TRBJ1-5 TRBV24-1 TGTGCCACCAGTGACACAAACGACAGGGGCTGGCAGCCCCAGCATTTT CATSDTNDRGWQPQHF
NA NA TRBJ1-1 TRBV6-4 TGTGCCAGCAGTTCTGAGCGGCACACTGAAGCTTTCTTT CASSSERHTEAFF
TRBD2 NA TRBJ2-1 TRBV2 TGTGCCAGCAGTACCGGGACTAGCGGGGGCGGGGAGCAGTTCTTC CASSTGTSGGGEQFF
TRBD2 NA TRBJ2-5 TRBV11-2 TGTGCCAGCAGCTCCTTAGCGGGGGGATCGAGGAAAGAGACCCAGTACTTC CASSSLAGGSRKETQYF
NA NA TRBJ1-4 TRBV27 TGTGCCAGCAGCCCCTTTTCTGCAGGCCCCGGTAATGAAAAACTGTTTTTT CASSPFSAGPGNEKLFF
TRBD2 once TRBJ2-7 TRBV14 TGTGCCAGCACCGGAGACAGCGGGGGGGGTACCTCTTGTTACGAGCAGTACTTC CASTGDSGGGTSCYEQYF
NA NA TRBJ1-1 TRBV7-9 TGTGCCAGCAGCCTAAGCGGGGTAACCACTGAAGCTTTCTTT CASSLSGVTTEAFF
TRBD1 NA TRBJ1-2 TRBV24-1 TGTGCCACCAGTCCCTCCACCGGGACAGAAGTTTATGGCTACACCTTC CATSPSTGTEVYGYTF
TRBD2 NA TRBJ2-4 TRBV10-3 TGTGCCATCAGCGAGGGAGGGAACATTCAGTACTTC CAISEGGNIQYF
TRBD1 NA TRBJ1-5 TRBV30 TGTGCCTGGAGTCGGGACAGGGGCCAGCCCCAGCATTTT CAWSRDRGQPQHF
TRBD1 NA TRBJ2-7 TRBV2 TGTGCCAGCAGTGAAGGGACAGGGCCCTACGAGCAGTACTTC CASSEGTGPYEQYF
TRBD1 NA TRBJ2-2 TRBV6-5 TGTGCCAGCAGCCCGGACAGGTCAGGGACCGGGGAGCTGTTTTTT CASSPDRSGTGELFF
NA NA TRBJ1-4 TRBV15 TGTGCCACCAGCGGCCCGGGGACCCTAGCGGGCGAAAAACTGTTTTTT CATSGPGTLAGEKLFF
TRBD1 NA TRBJ1-2 TRBV28 TGTGCCAGCCACTCCACGGGACAGGCCTATGGCTACACCTTC CASHSTGQAYGYTF
NA NA TRBJ1-2 TRBV5-1 TGCGCCAGCAGCTGGGGCGGGGGACTAAGCGCTAGGGATGGCTACACCTTC CASSWGGGLSARDGYTF
NA NA TRBJ1-1 TRBV4-1 TGCGCCAGCAGCCAAGATCCCTACGGGGGGGGGCACACTGAAGCTTTCTTT CASSQDPYGGGHTEAFF
NA NA TRBJ2-7 TRBV29-1 TGCAGCGTTGAGGAGGGGCCCTACGAGCAGTACTTC CSVEEGPYEQYF
NA NA TRBJ1-5 TRBV30 TGTGCCTGGGACATATGGCCCCAGCATTTT CAWDIWPQHF
TRBD1 NA TRBJ1-2 TRBV30 TGTGCCTGGAGTCGGGACAGGCCCTATGGCTACACCTTC CAWSRDRPYGYTF
NA NA TRBJ1-1 TRBV7-2 TGTGCCAGCAGCTTAGATCCAGGGTGGAACACTGAAGCTTTCTTT CASSLDPGWNTEAFF
NA NA TRBJ1-2 TRBV11-2 TGTGCCAGCAGTTCAGACAGCAGCCCCTATGGCTACACCTTC CASSSDSSPYGYTF
TRBD2 NA TRBJ2-5 TRBV5-4 TGTGCCAGCAGCTTGGGCGGGGGGCGTCAAGAGACCCAGTACTTC CASSLGGGRQETQYF
TRBD1 NA TRBJ1-2 TRBV7-2 TGTGCCAGCAGCTCCCCTGAGACGACAGGGAGAGGCTACACCTTC CASSSPETTGRGYTF
NA NA TRBJ1-2 TRBV15 TGTGCCACCAGCAGGCCCCTCGGCGGATTTATGAACTATGGCTACACCTTC CATSRPLGGFMNYGYTF
NA NA TRBJ1-6 TRBV2 TGTGCCAGCAGTGATATCAGGGCTTCACCCCTCCACTTT CASSDIRASPLHF
TRBD1 NA TRBJ1-1 TRBV19 TGTGCCAGTAGTATACTCGGGACAGGGTGGACTGAAGCTTTCTTT CASSILGTGWTEAFF
TRBD1 many TRBJ1-6 TRBV4-2 TGTGCCAGCAGCCAACCGGGACAGGACAGCTCCTATAATTCACCCCTCCACTTT CASSQPGQDSSYNSPLHF
NA NA TRBJ2-3 TRBV6-2/TRBV6-3 TGTGCCAGCAGTTCAGGGAGGGGGTGGCTCGATACGCAGTATTTT CASSSGRGWLDTQYF
NA NA TRBJ2-1 TRBV2 TGTGCCAGCAGTGATTTCGGAGGAGGCGATGAGCAGTTCTTC CASSDFGGGDEQFF
NA few TRBJ2-5 TRBV14 TGTGCCAGCAGCCTCCAAGTAGCGAGGCAAGAGACCCAGTACTTC CASSLQVARQETQYF
NA NA TRBJ1-2 TRBV29-1 TGCAGCGTGCCTACCCGTACTAACTATGGCTACACCTTC CSVPTRTNYGYTF
TRBD1 NA TRBJ1-6 TRBV4-3 TGCGCCAGCAGCCAACTGATCGGACAGGCAAATTCACCCCTCCACTTT CASSQLIGQANSPLHF
NA NA TRBJ1-1 TRBV2 TGTGCCAGCACCCGGATAGCGAACACTGAAGCTTTCTTT CASTRIANTEAFF
NA NA TRBJ2-1 TRBV29-1 TGCAGCGTTGCCCAGTTCTCCTACAATGAGCAGTTCTTC CSVAQFSYNEQFF
NA once TRBJ1-2 TRBV14 TGTGCCAGCAGCCAAGAATGGTCCCGGGTCCCGGGGGGCTACACCTTC CASSQEWSRVPGGYTF
TRBD1 NA TRBJ2-5 TRBV19 TGTGCCAGTAGCGCGATAGGACAGGGGAAGACCCAGTACTTC CASSAIGQGKTQYF